The clone carrying this TCR beta chain showed up many times. Germline assignment: CDR1 SGHTA and CDR2 FQGNSA. This CDR3 is built from 19 residues. The V end was cut by 1 base, the J end by 2 bases, with 23 bases between. The sample comes from a study of human T cells and chemical hapten exposure. Time point here: patch test 2, 6 weeks after DPC sensitization. Treatment noted: therapeutic diphenylcyclopropenone sensitization with weekly scalp DPC. One entry per CDR3 protein results from TCRdb running MiXCR on the RACE reads. The table records a few hundred thousand distinct CDR3 sequences, about 6.9% of them present only once.

The sequencing used whole blood, collected in connection with sensitization to the hapten diphenylcyclopropenone (DPC). The chain links TRBV7-2 to TRBJ1-1; a weak D match, TRBD1 (6 bases). The sequence was collected from a woman between 18 and 30 years old with alopecia areata. Some clones in this sample may be carry-over from other donors' samples. The CDR3 is CASSLVVGGADLFNTEAFF. The DNA for the CDR3 is TGTGCCAGCAGCTTAGTTGTGGGGGGCGCGGATCTCTTTAACACTGAAGCTTTCTTT. The entire variable domain, with the rest obtained from reference TRBV7-2 and TRBJ1-1, is as follows: GAGVSQSPSNKVTEKGKDVELRCDPISGHTALYWYRQSLGQGLEFLIYFQGNSAPDKSGLPSDRFSAERTGGSVSTLTIQRTQQEDSAVYLCASSLVVGGADLFNTEAFFGQGTRLTVV.